This TCR beta chain was identified during a study of post-analysis software for immune sequencing data. Study-level background: Disease trajectories encompassed relapsing-remitting, secondary progressive and progressive-relapsing multiple sclerosis.

Comment on this clonotype: Its specificity is not known.

Study findings and constraints: Samples from one preparation batch, clustered by F measure, grouped strongly together. Patients carried roughly 5 TRBV segments more frequently than controls did, and TRBV5-6, TRBV5-1 and TRBV20-1 were among them.

Incorporated into the TCR beta cDNA libraries were unique molecular identifiers, which served to reduce PCR and sequencing biases. About 500,000 cDNA molecules came from about 1 to 10 million T cells. Each CDR3 protein is one row after TCRdb ran MiXCR on the PCR reads. The sample has approximately 350,000 distinct CDR3 sequences, 30% to 45% seen once. CDR3 length: 11 residues. Germline lookup yields CDR1 MNHEY and CDR2 SVGEGT. V was clipped by 8 bases and J by 4 bases, with 8 bases between them. Material: blood. The receptor's source is a girl aged 5 to 17 with multiple sclerosis. The chain links TRBV6-2 or TRBV6-3 to TRBJ1-2, with D possibly matching TRBD1 (5 bases). CDR3 DNA sequence: TGTGCCAGCTCAGGGTTCTATGGCTACACCTTC. This gives the protein CASSGFYGYTF.